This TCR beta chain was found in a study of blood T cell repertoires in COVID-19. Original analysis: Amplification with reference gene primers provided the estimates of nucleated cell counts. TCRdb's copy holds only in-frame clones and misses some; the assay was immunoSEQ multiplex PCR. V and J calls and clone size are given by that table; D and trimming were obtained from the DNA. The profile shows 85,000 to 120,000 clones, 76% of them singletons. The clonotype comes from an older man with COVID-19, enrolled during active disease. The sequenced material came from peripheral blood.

This CDR3 reads CASSQGQRFSGNTIYF. The CDR3 DNA follows: TGTGCCAGCAGCCAAGGACAGCGATTCTCTGGAAACACCATATATTTT. The rearrangement joins TRBV4-2 to TRBJ1-3, with D possibly TRBD1 on 5 matching bases. This CDR3 comprises 16 residues. Trimming left V 1 base short and J 0 bases short, with 10 bases between. Germline CDR1 is LGHNA and CDR2 is YNFKEQ.